This TCR beta chain emerged from a study of T cell repertoires in cytomegalovirus infection. Study-wide context: Matching HLA type, along with CMV infection, was indicated by public TCR beta signatures.

Germline values: CDR1 SGHVS, CDR2 FNYEAQ. The CDR3 has 14 residues. V was clipped by 5 bases and J by 7 bases, with 15 bases between them. One entry per CDR3 protein results from TCRdb running MiXCR on the reads. The sample includes a few hundred thousand distinct CDR3 sequences, about a quarter of them seen just once. The sample was PBMCs. The source of this sequence is a human donor in good health (CMV status not recorded). Some clones in this sample may be carry-over from other donors' samples. V is TRBV7-6 and J is TRBJ2-1; D might be TRBD2 (6 bases). CDR3 sequence reads: CASSQTPSENEQFF. CDR3 sequence (DNA): TGTGCCAGCAGCCAAACCCCTAGCGAAAATGAGCAGTTCTTC. Combining the CDR3 with reference TRBV7-6 and TRBJ2-1 gives the whole variable domain GAGVSQSPRYKVTKRGQDVALRCDPISGHVSLYWYRQALGQGPEFLTYFNYEAQQDKSGLPNDRFSAERPEGSISTLTIQRTEQRDSAMYRCASSQTPSENEQFFGPGTRLTVL.